The source of this TCR beta chain is a study of shared clonotypes between healthy human individuals. Some clones are missing from TCRdb's copy, which holds only in-frame ones; the method was immunoSEQ multiplex PCR. This table holds 550,000 to 800,000 clones, 74% found once. The CDR3 has 13 amino acids. Germline V gives CDR1 SGHAT, CDR2 FQDESV (reference sequence). Trimming removed 3 bases from V and 4 bases from J, with 8 bases in between. The sequence came from a woman aged 30 to 39 in good health. The sample comprised memory CD4+ T cells sorted from blood. Noted subset: CD45RA-negative fraction. The chain uses TRBV11-1 and TRBJ2-3; possibly TRBD2 for D (6 bases). CDR3 nucleotides: TGTGCCAGCAGCTTTTGGGGGGCAGATACGCAGTATTTT. Its protein product is CASSFWGADTQYF.